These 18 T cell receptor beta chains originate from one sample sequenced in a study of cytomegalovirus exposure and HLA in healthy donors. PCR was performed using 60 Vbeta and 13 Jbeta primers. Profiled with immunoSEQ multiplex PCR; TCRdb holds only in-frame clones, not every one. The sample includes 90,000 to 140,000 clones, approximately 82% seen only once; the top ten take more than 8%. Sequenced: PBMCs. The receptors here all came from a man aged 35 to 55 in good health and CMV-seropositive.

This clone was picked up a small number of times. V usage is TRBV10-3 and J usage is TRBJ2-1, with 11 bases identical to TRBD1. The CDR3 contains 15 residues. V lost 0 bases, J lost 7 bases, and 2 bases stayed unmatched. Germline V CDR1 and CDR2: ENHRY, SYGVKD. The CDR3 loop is CAISESGQGVNEQFF. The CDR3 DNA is TGTGCCATCAGTGAGTCGGGACAGGGGGTGAATGAGCAGTTCTTC.

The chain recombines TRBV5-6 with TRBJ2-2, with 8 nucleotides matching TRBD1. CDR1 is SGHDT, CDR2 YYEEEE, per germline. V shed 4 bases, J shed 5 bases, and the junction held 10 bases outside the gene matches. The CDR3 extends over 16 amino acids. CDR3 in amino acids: CASSPPNRGITGELFF. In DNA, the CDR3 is TGTGCCAGCAGCCCCCCAAACAGGGGGATAACCGGGGAGCTGTTTTTT.

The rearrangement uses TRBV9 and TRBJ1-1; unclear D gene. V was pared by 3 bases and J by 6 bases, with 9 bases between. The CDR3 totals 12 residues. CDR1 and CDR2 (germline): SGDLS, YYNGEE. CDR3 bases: TGTGCCAGCAGCGGAGGGCACGCTGAAGCTTTCTTT. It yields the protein CASSGGHAEAFF.

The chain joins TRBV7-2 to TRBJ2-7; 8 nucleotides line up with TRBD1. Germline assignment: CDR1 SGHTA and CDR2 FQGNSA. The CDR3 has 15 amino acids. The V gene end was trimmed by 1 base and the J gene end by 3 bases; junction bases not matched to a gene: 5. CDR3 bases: TGTGCCAGCAGCTTAGTGAGGACAGGGAACTACGAGCAGTACTTC. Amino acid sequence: CASSLVRTGNYEQYF. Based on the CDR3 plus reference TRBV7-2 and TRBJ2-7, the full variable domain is GAGVSQSPSNKVTEKGKDVELRCDPISGHTALYWYRQSLGQGLEFLIYFQGNSAPDKSGLPSDRFSAERTGGSVSTLTIQRTQQEDSAVYLCASSLVRTGNYEQYFGPGTRLTVT.

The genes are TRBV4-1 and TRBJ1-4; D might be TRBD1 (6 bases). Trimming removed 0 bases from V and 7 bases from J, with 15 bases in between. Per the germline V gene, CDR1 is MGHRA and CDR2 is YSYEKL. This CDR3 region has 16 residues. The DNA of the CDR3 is TGCGCCAGCAGCCAAGATGGGGGGGGCTGGGGTGAAAAACTGTTTTTT. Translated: CASSQDGGGWGEKLFF.

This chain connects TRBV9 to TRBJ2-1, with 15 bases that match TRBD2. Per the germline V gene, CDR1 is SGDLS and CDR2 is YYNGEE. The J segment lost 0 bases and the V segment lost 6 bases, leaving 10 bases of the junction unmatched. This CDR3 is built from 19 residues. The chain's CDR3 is CASIHHGTSGGPSYNEQFF. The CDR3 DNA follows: TGTGCCAGCATCCACCACGGGACTAGCGGGGGGCCCTCCTACAATGAGCAGTTCTTC.

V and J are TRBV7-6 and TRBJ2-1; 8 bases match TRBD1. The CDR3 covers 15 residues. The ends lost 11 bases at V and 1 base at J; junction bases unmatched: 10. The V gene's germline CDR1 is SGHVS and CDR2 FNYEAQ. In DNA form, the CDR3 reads TGTGCCGTCGGGCAGGGGGCGGTTTCCTACAATGAGCAGTTCTTC. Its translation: CAVGQGAVSYNEQFF. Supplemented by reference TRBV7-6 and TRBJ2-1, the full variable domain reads GAGVSQSPRYKVTKRGQDVALRCDPISGHVSLYWYRQALGQGPEFLTYFNYEAQQDKSGLPNDRFSAERPEGSISTLTIQRTEQRDSAMYRCAVGQGAVSYNEQFFGPGTRLTVL.

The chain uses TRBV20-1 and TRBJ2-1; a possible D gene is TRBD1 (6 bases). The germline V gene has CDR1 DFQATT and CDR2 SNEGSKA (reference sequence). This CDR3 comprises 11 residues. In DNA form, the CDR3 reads TGCTCCCGCTATAAGGGGGACGAGCAGTTCTTC. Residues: CSRYKGDEQFF.

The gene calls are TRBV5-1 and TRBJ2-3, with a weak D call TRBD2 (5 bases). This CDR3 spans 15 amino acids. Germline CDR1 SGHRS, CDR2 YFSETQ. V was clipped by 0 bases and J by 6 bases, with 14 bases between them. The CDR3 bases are TGCGCCAGCAGCTTGGTCTGGGGAGAAGAGGATACGCAGTATTTT. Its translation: CASSLVWGEEDTQYF.

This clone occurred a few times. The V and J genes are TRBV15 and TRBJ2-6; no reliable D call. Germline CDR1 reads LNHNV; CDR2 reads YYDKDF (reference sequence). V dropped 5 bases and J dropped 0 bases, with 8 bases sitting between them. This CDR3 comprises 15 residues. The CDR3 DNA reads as TGTGCCACCAGCCTTAGAGGCTCTGGGGCCAACGTCCTGACTTTC. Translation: CATSLRGSGANVLTF.

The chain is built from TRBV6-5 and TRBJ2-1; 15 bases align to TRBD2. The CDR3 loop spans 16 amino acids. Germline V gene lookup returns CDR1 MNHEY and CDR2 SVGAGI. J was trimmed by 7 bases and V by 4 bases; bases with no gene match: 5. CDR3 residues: CASSSPGLAGGNEQFF. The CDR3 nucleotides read TGTGCCAGCAGTTCACCGGGACTAGCGGGAGGTAATGAGCAGTTCTTC.

The CDR3 spells CASSSGRVGNTGELFF. DNA for the CDR3: TGTGCCAGCAGCTCAGGCAGGGTCGGGAACACCGGGGAGCTGTTTTTT. The chain couples TRBV5-4 to TRBJ2-2, with D possibly being TRBD1 (5 bases). Trimming removed 3 bases at V and 1 base at J, with 13 bases between. This CDR3 has 16 residues. The V gene's germline CDR1 is SGHNT and CDR2 YYREEE (reference sequence).

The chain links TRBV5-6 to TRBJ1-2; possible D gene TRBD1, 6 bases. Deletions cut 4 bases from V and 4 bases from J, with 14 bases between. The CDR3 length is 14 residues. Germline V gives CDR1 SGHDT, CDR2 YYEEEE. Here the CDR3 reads CASSGGGLGYGYTF. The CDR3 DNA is TGTGCCAGCAGCGGGGGGGGCCTGGGCTATGGCTACACCTTC.

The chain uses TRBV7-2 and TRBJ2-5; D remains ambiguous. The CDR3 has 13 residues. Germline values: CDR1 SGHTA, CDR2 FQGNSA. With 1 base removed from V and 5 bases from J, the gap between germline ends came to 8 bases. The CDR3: CASSLGGDETQYF. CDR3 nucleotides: TGTGCCAGCAGCTTAGGCGGAGACGAGACCCAGTACTTC. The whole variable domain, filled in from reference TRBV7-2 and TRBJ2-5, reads GAGVSQSPSNKVTEKGKDVELRCDPISGHTALYWYRQSLGQGLEFLIYFQGNSAPDKSGLPSDRFSAERTGGSVSTLTIQRTQQEDSAVYLCASSLGGDETQYFGPGTRLLVL.

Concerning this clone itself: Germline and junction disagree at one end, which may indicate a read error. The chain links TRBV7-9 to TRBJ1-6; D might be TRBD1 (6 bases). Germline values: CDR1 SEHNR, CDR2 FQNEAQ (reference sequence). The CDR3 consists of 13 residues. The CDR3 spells CSSSSTGNSPLHF. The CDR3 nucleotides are TGTTCCAGCAGCTCCACAGGGAATTCACCCCTCCACTTT.

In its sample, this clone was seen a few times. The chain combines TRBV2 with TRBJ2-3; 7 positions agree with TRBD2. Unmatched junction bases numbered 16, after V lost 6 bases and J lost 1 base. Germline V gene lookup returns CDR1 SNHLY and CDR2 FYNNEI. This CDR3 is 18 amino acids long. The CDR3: CASRDPSGPISRTDTQYF. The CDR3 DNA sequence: TGTGCCAGCAGAGATCCTAGCGGACCCATATCCCGCACAGATACGCAGTATTTT.

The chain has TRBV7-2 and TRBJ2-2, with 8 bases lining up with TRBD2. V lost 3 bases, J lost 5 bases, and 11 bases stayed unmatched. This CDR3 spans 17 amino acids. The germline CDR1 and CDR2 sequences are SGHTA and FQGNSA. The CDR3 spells CASSFASSGRQTGELFF. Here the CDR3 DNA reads TGTGCCAGCAGCTTCGCCTCGAGCGGGAGACAAACCGGGGAGCTGTTTTTT.

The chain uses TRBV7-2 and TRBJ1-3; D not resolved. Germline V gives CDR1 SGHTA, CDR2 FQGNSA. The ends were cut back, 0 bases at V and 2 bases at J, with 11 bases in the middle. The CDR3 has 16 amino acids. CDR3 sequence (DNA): TGTGCCAGCAGCTTAGCATCTTTGAGGACTGGAAACACCATATATTTT. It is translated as CASSLASLRTGNTIYF.